This is a list of T cell receptor beta chains from one sample in a study of Graves' ophthalmopathy and Graves' hyperthyroidism. TCRdb re-called the multiplex PCR reads through MiXCR, storing one row per CDR3 protein. The sample lists hundreds of thousands of distinct CDR3 sequences, around 45% occurring once. Specimen: peripheral blood. The receptors shown here come from an adult man with Graves' ophthalmopathy. CDR3s leave out the opening cysteine and the closing phenylalanine or tryptophan. D genes are given only for firm matches.

.	TRBV29-1	SVGDGPMGYT
TRBD1	TRBV4-3	ASSQGTGAFYEQY
TRBD1	TRBV29-1	SVQQGNQPQH
TRBD2	TRBV10-3	AISESIGLAGVKKGGANVLT
TRBD1	TRBV19	ASADRGPNEQY
TRBD2	TRBV7-2	ASSSPRGSGGALDTQY
TRBD2	TRBV2	ASSGGRVYEQY
.	TRBV28	ASSPEAQTQY
TRBD1	TRBV11-2	ASSSRYGQAREGYT
.	TRBV10-2	ASSEPPQGQTQY
TRBD1	TRBV9	ASSAAGGRHGYT
.	TRBV20-1	SARAARGNTGELF
.	TRBV24-1	ATSDPREETQY
.	TRBV5-5	ASRNSGYGYT
.	TRBV19	ASSIAGPREQF
TRBD1	TRBV7-9	ASSHTGGADYGYT
TRBD1	TRBV19	ASSAGTAQETQY
TRBD1	TRBV5-1	ASSLQGGAGANVLT
TRBD1	TRBV7-2	ASSLSTGGGYT
.	TRBV2	ASSLALGMAEQY
TRBD1	TRBV4-2	ASSQVAQTGTSYEQY
TRBD2	TRBV20-1	SARDSLLAGAETQY
TRBD1	TRBV11-2	ASSSRYGQARGGYT
TRBD1	TRBV9	ASSPPTGGSGYTEAF
TRBD1	TRBV7-9	ASSSPGTGLPEQY
TRBD2	TRBV5-6	ASSSRSTSGAYEQY
TRBD1	TRBV20-1	SARNAGTGGYEQY
TRBD1	TRBV7-9	ASSLWTGEVDKNIQY
TRBD1	TRBV2	ASSYSGGRDTGELF
TRBD1	TRBV9	ASSVETGDTYEQY
.	TRBV4-1	ASSQLGDSSNQPQH
.	TRBV18	ASSPYAEETQY
.	TRBV19	ASSIQGYETQY
.	TRBV6-6	ASSYRATREVNSPLH
TRBD2	TRBV13	ASSPRGTSRLVTQY
TRBD1	TRBV9	ASSTARDSDLNNSPLH
TRBD1	TRBV20-1	SARDPTQGADSPLH
TRBD1	TRBV10-1	ASSEPRTGANTEAF
.	TRBV2	ASSGGTVGETQY
.	TRBV7-3	ASMGEDTGELF
.	TRBV20-1	SAPQRGEANTEAF
.	TRBV20-1	SARVTPAAEAF